The 10 T cell receptor beta chains in this list originate from one sample, sequenced in a study of a mutant IDH1 vaccine in newly diagnosed glioma. Using immunoSEQ multiplex PCR, the repertoire was profiled, and TCRdb retains in-frame clones only, with some absent. The sample yields 99,000 or so clones, roughly 90% seen once. Time point specified: baseline, week 1 (first vaccination visit). Regarding treatment: pre-vaccination baseline after standard-of-care therapy. Sequenced here: PBMCs, sampled from a glioma patient treated with radiotherapy, temozolomide or both. These TCRs come from a woman between 45 and 65 years old with glioma.

This chain connects TRBV6-1 to TRBJ2-7; the match to TRBD1 covers 9 bases. The ends lost 4 bases at V and 2 bases at J; junction bases unmatched: 3. This CDR3 comprises 14 residues. The V gene's germline CDR1 is MNHNS and CDR2 SASEGT. The CDR3 DNA follows: TGTGCCAGCAGTGTACAGGGGGCGGCCTACGAGCAGTACTTC. Encoded protein: CASSVQGAAYEQYF.

V and J are TRBV5-8 and TRBJ2-2; TRBD2 matches 7 bases. J gave up 6 bases and V 0 bases, and 5 bases lay outside the gene matches. Germline loops: CDR1 SGHTS, CDR2 YDEGEE. The CDR3 covers 15 residues. CDR3 in DNA: TGTGCCAGCAGCTTGGTTGCGGGAGTAGCCGGGGAGCTGTTTTTT. Translating gives CASSLVAGVAGELFF. The variable domain in full, completed from reference TRBV5-8 and TRBJ2-2, reads EAGVTQSPTHLIKTRGQQATLRCSPISGHTSVYWYQQALGLGLQFLLWYDEGEERNRGNFPPRFSGRQFPNYSSELNVNALELEDSALYLCASSLVAGVAGELFFGEGSRLTVL.

The chain has TRBV7-9 and TRBJ2-1; D might be TRBD2 (7 bases). V was shortened by 5 bases and J by 0 bases, with 20 bases between the two germline ends. The germline V gene encodes CDR1 SEHNR and CDR2 FQNEAQ (reference sequence). This CDR3 spans 18 amino acids. The CDR3 sequence is CASSPGLGGLFSYNEQFF. The CDR3 nucleotides are TGTGCCAGCAGCCCCGGACTAGGGGGATTATTCTCCTACAATGAGCAGTTCTTC.

The chain joins TRBV20-1 to TRBJ2-7; D is possibly TRBD1 or TRBD2 (5 bases each). With 5 bases removed from V and 11 bases from J, the gap between germline ends came to 16 bases. Germline V gene data show CDR1 as DFQATT and CDR2 as SNEGSKA (reference sequence). This CDR3 has 11 amino acids. Here the CDR3 reads CSAYRGPEEYF. DNA of the CDR3: TGCAGTGCTTACCGGGGCCCTGAGGAGTACTTC.

This clone was observed a single time. V is TRBV29-1 and J is TRBJ2-4, with 7 positions matching TRBD1. Germline CDR1 reads SQVTM; CDR2 reads ANQGSEA. The CDR3 has 15 residues. Germline trimming cut 0 bases from V and 0 bases from J; bases unmatched to any gene: 2. This chain's CDR3 is CSVEEGQLAKNIQYF. The CDR3 DNA reads TGCAGCGTTGAAGAGGGACAGTTAGCCAAAAACATTCAGTACTTC.

This chain connects TRBV19 to TRBJ2-1; D gene unclear. Germline V gene lookup returns CDR1 LNHDA and CDR2 SQIVND (reference sequence). CDR3 length: 15 amino acids. The CDR3 nucleotides read TGTAACGGACCTGGGCATTCCAATAGTGGCAATGAGCAGTTCTTC. The encoded protein is CNGPGHSNSGNEQFF.

This clone was picked up a small number of times. This chain links TRBV5-8 with TRBJ2-5; possible D gene TRBD1, 5 bases. Germline values: CDR1 SGHTS, CDR2 YDEGEE. The CDR3 runs 13 residues. V lost 2 bases to trimming and J lost 7 bases, with 12 bases between them. For the CDR3, the DNA is TGTGCCAGCAGCTTAAGAGTCCAGGGGACCCAGTACTTC. Amino acids: CASSLRVQGTQYF.

The chain joins TRBV28 to TRBJ1-3; D perhaps matches TRBD1 (6 bases). The germline V gene has CDR1 MDHEN and CDR2 SYDVKM. V dropped 4 bases and J dropped 0 bases, with 13 bases sitting between them. CDR3 length equals 16 residues. This CDR3 is CASSSWTVLSGNTIYF. The CDR3 bases are TGTGCCAGCAGTTCCTGGACAGTGCTCTCTGGAAACACCATATATTTT.

This rearrangement joins TRBV6-6 to TRBJ1-5, with D perhaps TRBD1 (5 bases). V was shortened by 6 bases and J by 5 bases, with 17 bases between the two germline ends. The CDR3 runs to 15 residues. Per the germline V gene, CDR1 is MNHNY and CDR2 is SVGAGI (reference sequence). The CDR3 here is CASRPGAGIYQPQHF. The DNA for the CDR3 is TGTGCCAGCAGACCGGGCGCAGGGATCTATCAGCCCCAGCATTTT.

The genes are TRBV4-1 and TRBJ1-1; D is ambiguous. CDR3 length: 12 amino acids. The germline V gene has CDR1 MGHRA and CDR2 YSYEKL. V dropped 3 bases and J dropped 6 bases, with 8 bases sitting between them. For the CDR3, the DNA is TGCGCCAGCAGCCATGGGGTCGCTGAAGCTTTCTTT. This encodes CASSHGVAEAFF.